One and the same sample provided the 5 T cell receptor beta chains below, sequenced in a study of shared clonotypes between healthy human individuals. Sequenced by immunoSEQ multiplex PCR; TCRdb stores in-frame clones only, minus some. The repertoire holds fewer than 1.6 million clones, about 98.5% seen once, with 0.3% to 0.45% in the top ten. Sequenced material: naive CD4+ T cells sorted from blood. Subset meaning: CD45RA+ positively selected. The receptor set was obtained from a man under 40 in good health.

This clone showed up just once. The V gene is TRBV5-1, the J gene TRBJ2-6, with TRBD1 as a possible D gene (6 bases). The length of the CDR3 is 16 residues. Trimming took 0 bases from V and 4 from J, leaving 11 bases between them. Germline values: CDR1 SGHRS, CDR2 YFSETQ. CDR3: CASSLGTGIGANVLTF. CDR3 nucleotide sequence: TGCGCCAGCAGCTTGGGTACAGGGATCGGGGCCAACGTCCTGACTTTC.

The table lists this clone with a count of one. V and J are TRBV6-6 and TRBJ1-2; 9 bases align to TRBD1. V lost 2 bases, J lost 8 bases, and 9 bases stayed unmatched. CDR3 length equals 15 residues. The germline gives CDR1 MNHNY, CDR2 SVGAGI (reference sequence). The CDR3 region has the DNA TGTGCCAGCAGTTACGGGACAGGGCCCACCGGGGGCTACACCTTC. This gives the protein CASSYGTGPTGGYTF.

The rearrangement links TRBV18 to TRBJ2-5; 8 nucleotides agree with TRBD1. Germline CDR1 reads KGHSH; CDR2 reads LQKENI. The CDR3 runs to 14 residues. With 3 bases clipped from V and 4 bases from J, the junction kept 4 bases outside the gene matches. The CDR3 region has the DNA TGTGCCAGCTCACCCGTCGGACAGGGAGAGACCCAGTACTTC. Its protein product is CASSPVGQGETQYF.

The rearrangement uses TRBV5-6 and TRBJ2-7; D is perhaps TRBD2 (6 bases). The V end lost 4 bases, the J end lost 9 bases, and 17 bases lay between the germline ends. The CDR3 spans 13 residues. The germline CDR1 and CDR2 sequences are SGHDT and YYEEEE. CDR3 residues: CASSPTGGRGQYF. The CDR3 nucleotides read TGTGCCAGCAGCCCAACCGGGGGAAGGGGGCAGTACTTC.

The CDR3 here is CASSGGFGGKLAKNIQYF. The CDR3 DNA reads TGTGCCAGCAGTGGGGGGTTTGGAGGGAAACTAGCCAAAAACATTCAGTACTTC. V usage is TRBV2 and J usage is TRBJ2-4; D may be TRBD2 (6 bases). V was shortened by 4 bases and J by 0 bases, with 19 bases between the two germline ends. This CDR3 has 18 residues. Germline CDR1 is SNHLY and CDR2 is FYNNEI. The full variable domain, completed using reference TRBV2 and TRBJ2-4, is EPEVTQTPSHQVTQMGQEVILRCVPISNHLYFYWYRQILGQKVEFLVSFYNNEISEKSEIFDDQFSVERPDGSNFTLKIRSTKLEDSAMYFCASSGGFGGKLAKNIQYFGAGTRLSVL.